The clone carrying this T cell receptor (beta chain) was counted a few times. This entry is derived from a study of vaccination and CD4 T cells after COVID-19. Study-wide context: Four females and six males made up the convalescents, two of whom were Hispanic.

TCRdb re-called the PCR reads with MiXCR, one entry per CDR3 protein. The sample holds some 29,000 distinct CDR3 sequences, under 65% seen once. Time point given: late sampling 161 to 241 days after vaccination in three convalescent patients. Sample: CD4+ T cells from blood, taken about 7 months after SARS-CoV-2 vaccination. The sequence was obtained from a human donor who had recovered from COVID-19.

For the CDR3, the DNA is TGTGCCCGGGCCACCGACCGCTCCTACGAGCAGTACTTC. Protein sequence: CARATDRSYEQYF. The chain recombines TRBV24-1 with TRBJ2-7; D remains ambiguous. In germline, CDR1 is KGHDR, CDR2 SFDVKD. CDR3 length equals 13 residues. The V end was cut by 12 bases, the J end by 0 bases, with 14 bases between.